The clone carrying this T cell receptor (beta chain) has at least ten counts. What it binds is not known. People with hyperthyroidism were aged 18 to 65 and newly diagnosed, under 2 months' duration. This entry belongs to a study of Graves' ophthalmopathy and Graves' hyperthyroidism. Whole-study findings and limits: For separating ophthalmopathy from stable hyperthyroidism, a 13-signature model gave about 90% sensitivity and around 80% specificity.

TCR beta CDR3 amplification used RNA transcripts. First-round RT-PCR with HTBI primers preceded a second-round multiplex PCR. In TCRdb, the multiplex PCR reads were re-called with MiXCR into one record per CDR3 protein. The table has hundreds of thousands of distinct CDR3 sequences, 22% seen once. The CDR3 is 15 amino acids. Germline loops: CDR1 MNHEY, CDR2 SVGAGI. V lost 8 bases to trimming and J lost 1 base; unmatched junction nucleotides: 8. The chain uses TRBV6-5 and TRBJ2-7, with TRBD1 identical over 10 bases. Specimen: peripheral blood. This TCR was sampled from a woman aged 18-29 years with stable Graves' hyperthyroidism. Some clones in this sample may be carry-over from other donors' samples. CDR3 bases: TGTGCCAGCCGAAGACAGGGGGCCCATTCCTACGAGCAGTACTTC. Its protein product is CASRRQGAHSYEQYF.